The 29 T cell receptor beta chains below were found in one sample sequenced in a study of T cell repertoires in cytomegalovirus infection. These receptors' antigens are unknown. TCRdb re-called the reads with MiXCR, one entry per CDR3 protein. The data show over 95,000 distinct CDR3 sequences, 30% seen once. Sequenced here: CD8+ T cells from cultured PBMCs, sampled from culture after CMV antigen stimulation. These receptors were collected from a human donor in good health (CMV status not recorded). Some clones in this sample may be carry-over from other donors' samples.

The chain employs TRBV12-3 or TRBV12-4 and TRBJ2-7; 10 bases are a match to TRBD2. The CDR3 spans 14 residues. V dropped 6 bases and J dropped 4; count of bases not matched to a gene: 6. CDR3 sequence: CASSSAGGSYEQYF. CDR3 DNA: TGTGCCAGCAGCTCAGCGGGGGGGAGTTACGAGCAGTACTTC.

V gene TRBV15 combines with J gene TRBJ1-6; 7 nucleotides align to TRBD1. With V trimmed by 0 bases and J by 7 bases, 12 bases remained unmatched. The CDR3 extends over 18 amino acids. Germline V gives CDR1 LNHNV, CDR2 YYDKDF (reference sequence). The CDR3 nucleotides are TGTGCCACCAGCAGAGAGTCCGGGACAGCAGCGTGGAATTCACCCCTCCACTTT. Translation: CATSRESGTAAWNSPLHF.

The chain joins TRBV25-1 to TRBJ2-1, with 7 bases that match TRBD1. The ends lost 1 base at V and 4 bases at J; junction bases unmatched: 1. Germline lookup yields CDR1 MGHDK and CDR2 SYGVNS. The CDR3 runs to 14 residues. CDR3 residues: CASSELQGYNEQFF. The CDR3 DNA reads TGTGCCAGCAGTGAATTACAGGGGTACAATGAGCAGTTCTTC.

The chain couples TRBV5-5 to TRBJ2-7; D remains ambiguous. V lost 4 bases and J lost 0, with 17 bases in between. From germline, CDR1 is SGHKS and CDR2 YYEKEE (reference sequence). There are 16 residues in the CDR3. In DNA, the CDR3 is TGTGCCAGCAGCGGTCGAGGTCCAAAAATCTCCTACGAGCAGTACTTC. It specifies CASSGRGPKISYEQYF.

This clonotype was counted between two and nine times. The genes are TRBV20-1 and TRBJ2-5; a possible D gene is TRBD2 (5 bases). Per the germline V gene, CDR1 is DFQATT and CDR2 is SNEGSKA (reference sequence). V was cut by 6 bases and J by 0 bases, with 17 bases left in between. CDR3 length equals 15 residues. This chain's CDR3 is CSATDRETYQETQYF. In nucleotides, the CDR3 is TGCAGTGCGACCGACCGGGAAACCTACCAAGAGACCCAGTACTTC.

Points on this clonotype: A single base separates this from a much larger clone, so it may be a read error. V is TRBV6-8 and J is TRBJ1-4, with 8 bases aligning to TRBD1. The CDR3 loop spans 16 amino acids. Germline CDR1 reads MNHGY; CDR2 reads SAAAGT. DNA of the CDR3: TGTGCCAGCAGACGTAAGGACAGGGCCTATAATGAAATACTGTTTTTT. This translates into CASRRKDRAYNEILFF.

The chain combines TRBV12-3 or TRBV12-4 with TRBJ2-1, with TRBD1 identical over 7 bases. The V gene end was trimmed by 1 base and the J gene end by 0 bases; junction bases not matched to a gene: 3. The CDR3 covers 16 residues. The CDR3 nucleotides read TGTGCCAGCAGTTTAGAGGACAGGATCTCCTACAATGAGCAGTTCTTC. It yields the protein CASSLEDRISYNEQFF.

The chain joins TRBV25-1 to TRBJ1-4, with D unresolved. Trimming took off 4 bases at V and 6 bases at J, with 9 bases between the two ends. The CDR3 consists of 13 residues. The germline V gene has CDR1 MGHDK and CDR2 SYGVNS. In DNA form, the CDR3 reads TGTGCCAGCAGTGGAGGTAGGGATGAAAAACTGTTTTTT. The encoded protein is CASSGGRDEKLFF. The entire variable domain, with the rest obtained from reference TRBV25-1 and TRBJ1-4, is as follows: EADIYQTPRYLVIGTGKKITLECSQTMGHDKMYWYQQDPGMELHLIHYSYGVNSTEKGDLSSESTVSRIRTEHFPLTLESARPSHTSQYLCASSGGRDEKLFFGSGTQLSVL.

This sequence joins TRBV2 and TRBJ2-1, with D possibly being TRBD1 (6 bases). Per the germline V gene, CDR1 is SNHLY and CDR2 is FYNNEI. V lost 0 bases and J 7 bases, leaving 13 bases between the germline ends. CDR3 length: 15 residues. This CDR3 is CASSEARQGMNEQFF. As DNA, the CDR3 is TGTGCCAGCAGTGAAGCGCGCCAGGGGATGAATGAGCAGTTCTTC. Together with reference TRBV2 and TRBJ2-1, the CDR3 gives the full variable domain: EPEVTQTPSHQVTQMGQEVILRCVPISNHLYFYWYRQILGQKVEFLVSFYNNEISEKSEIFDDQFSVERPDGSNFTLKIRSTKLEDSAMYFCASSEARQGMNEQFFGPGTRLTVL.

The genes are TRBV6-1 and TRBJ1-1; tentatively, D is TRBD1 (6 bases). The CDR3 is made up of 17 amino acids. The V end lost 0 bases, the J end lost 4 bases, and 18 bases lay between the germline ends. Germline V lookup: CDR1 MNHNS, CDR2 SASEGT. The CDR3 spells CASSEAVTGLRSTEAFF. The CDR3 nucleotides read TGTGCCAGCAGTGAAGCGGTTACAGGGTTGAGGAGCACTGAAGCTTTCTTT.

This clonotype was recorded many times. V usage is TRBV12-3 or TRBV12-4 and J usage is TRBJ2-1; TRBD2 aligns across 9 bases. The CDR3 sequence is 15 residues long. Germline trimming cut 1 base from V and 5 bases from J; bases unmatched to any gene: 3. The chain's CDR3 is CASSLGLAGNNEQFF. In DNA form, the CDR3 reads TGTGCCAGCAGTTTAGGCCTAGCGGGGAACAATGAGCAGTTCTTC.

J is TRBJ1-2 and V is TRBV27; TRBD1 matches at 7 bases. J gave up 2 bases and V 4 bases, and 13 bases lay outside the gene matches. The germline V gene encodes CDR1 MNHEY and CDR2 SMNVEV (reference sequence). CDR3 length: 17 amino acids. CDR3 in DNA: TGTGCCAGCAGTTCCTTATCACAGGGGAGTGGAAACTATGGCTACACCTTC. This codes for CASSSLSQGSGNYGYTF.

A word on this clonotype: Germline is not matched at one junction end, which may reflect a read error. The CDR3 reads CATSIPGQGYNKQFF. The DNA of the CDR3 is TGTGCCACCAGCATTCCGGGACAGGGATACAATAAGCAGTTCTTC. The chain employs TRBV15 and TRBJ2-1; 9 nucleotides match TRBD1. Germline lookup yields CDR1 LNHNV and CDR2 YYDKDF (reference sequence). The CDR3 runs 15 residues.

This clonotype appeared a few times. This is likely a read error, given that the CDR3 carries no conserved phenylalanine or tryptophan at its end. The chain recombines TRBV14 with TRBJ1-6; the D is unclear. CDR1 and CDR2 (germline): SGHDN, FVKESK. This CDR3 region has 13 residues. Trimming cost V 4 bases and J 7 bases, with 8 bases left between them. The CDR3 reads CASSLGWNSPLHL. The CDR3 DNA follows: TGTGCCAGCAGCCTCGGATGGAATTCACCCCTCCACCTT.

Details on this clonotype: One end of the junction does not line up with germline, which may come from a read error. The rearrangement joins TRBV12-3 or TRBV12-4 to TRBJ2-1; 8 nucleotides align to TRBD1. The CDR3 extends over 14 amino acids. DNA for the CDR3: TGTGCCAGCAGTTTAGAGGGGACAGGTACAGAGCAGGTCTTC. As protein: CASSLEGTGTEQVF.

The chain joins TRBV5-6 to TRBJ2-7, with D possibly TRBD1 on 5 matching bases. Germline lookup yields CDR1 SGHDT and CDR2 YYEEEE. Trimming removed 4 bases at V and 8 bases at J, with 22 bases between. The CDR3 runs to 15 residues. The CDR3 sequence: CASSDLDQGRLKQYF. Here the CDR3 DNA reads TGTGCCAGCAGCGATTTGGACCAGGGTAGGCTCAAGCAGTACTTC.

The rearrangement joins TRBV7-6 to TRBJ2-5; no clear D gene. Between the trimmed V and J ends, which lost 6 bases and 5 bases, there was a span of 13 bases. The CDR3 runs to 13 residues. Germline-derived CDR1 and CDR2 are SGHVS and FNYEAQ. CDR3 sequence (DNA): TGTGCCAGCAGTCCAAACCAGGTGGAGACCCAGTACTTC. It translates to CASSPNQVETQYF.

The chain couples TRBV7-3 to TRBJ2-5; D might be TRBD2 (7 bases). The length of the CDR3 is 15 residues. CDR1 is SGHTA and CDR2 is FQGTGA in the germline V gene. V was trimmed by 2 bases and J by 4 bases, leaving 14 bases between them. The CDR3 spells CASSLSGGLGETQYF. DNA of the CDR3: TGTGCCAGCAGCTTATCGGGGGGCCTAGGAGAGACCCAGTACTTC.

The chain couples TRBV19 to TRBJ2-5; D not resolved. The CDR3 consists of 13 residues. V dropped 3 bases and J dropped 3 bases, with 8 bases sitting between them. Germline lookup yields CDR1 LNHDA and CDR2 SQIVND (reference sequence). The CDR3, as DNA: TGTGCCAGTAGTATTTACTGGAAAGAGACCCAGTACTTC. It specifies CASSIYWKETQYF.

This rearrangement joins TRBV5-1 to TRBJ2-7, with TRBD2 identical over 11 bases. CDR1 and CDR2 from the germline V gene are SGHRS and YFSETQ. This CDR3 is built from 19 residues. Trimming at V came to 3 bases and at J to 5 bases, leaving 19 bases not matched to a gene. The CDR3 here is CASSWWGSSSGGQSDEQYF. The CDR3 bases are TGCGCCAGCAGCTGGTGGGGGTCCTCTAGCGGGGGGCAATCGGACGAGCAGTACTTC.

This chain joins TRBV5-1 and TRBJ2-7; D is possibly TRBD1 (6 bases). Germline CDR1 is SGHRS and CDR2 is YFSETQ. CDR3 length: 11 residues. V lost 6 bases, J lost 7 bases, and 11 bases lay in between. The CDR3 spells CASTTGQEQYF. The CDR3 DNA sequence: TGCGCCAGCACTACAGGACAGGAGCAGTACTTC.

This clonotype has a count of ten or more. The V gene is TRBV5-1, the J gene TRBJ2-4, with D maybe TRBD2 (5 bases). Trimming stripped 0 bases from V and 9 bases from J, with 7 bases between. The CDR3 extends over 12 amino acids. Germline CDR1 reads SGHRS; CDR2 reads YFSETQ. The CDR3 coding sequence is TGCGCCAGCAGCTTGGAAGGGAGCATTCAGTACTTC. It yields the protein CASSLEGSIQYF. Full variable domain (outside the CDR3, taken from reference TRBV5-1 and TRBJ2-4): KAGVTQTPRYLIKTRGQQVTLSCSPISGHRSVSWYQQTPGQGLQFLFEYFSETQRNKGNFPGRFSGRQFSNSRSEMNVSTLELGDSALYLCASSLEGSIQYFGAGTRLSVL.

Many counts were recorded for this clonotype. This sequence joins TRBV12-3 or TRBV12-4 and TRBJ1-3; the D is unclear. V lost 6 bases, J lost 3 bases, and 3 bases lay in between. The CDR3 covers 11 residues. For the CDR3, the DNA is TGTGCCAGCAGCTTTGGAAACACCATATATTTT. This gives the protein CASSFGNTIYF.

In this sample, this clonotype turned up many times. The J gene is TRBJ1-1, the V gene TRBV7-8; D not resolved. Trimming removed 4 bases from V and 1 base from J, with 7 bases in between. The CDR3 extends over 13 amino acids. Germline V CDR1 and CDR2: SGHVS, FQNEAQ. CDR3 protein: CASSSPTNTEAFF. CDR3 nucleotides: TGTGCCAGCAGCTCCCCTACGAACACTGAAGCTTTCTTT.

This chain links TRBV2 with TRBJ2-2, with D unresolved. This CDR3 is built from 11 residues. Germline V lookup: CDR1 SNHLY, CDR2 FYNNEI. The ends were cut back, 7 bases at V and 10 bases at J, with 10 bases in the middle. The CDR3 is CASIRATELFF. The CDR3 DNA reads as TGTGCCAGCATCCGTGCCACGGAGCTGTTTTTT.

The table lists this clonotype with many counts. The V gene is TRBV6-1, the J gene TRBJ1-6, with 12 bases lining up with TRBD1. Losses at the gene ends were 5 bases for V and 13 bases for J; bases not matched to a gene: 6. The CDR3 has 14 amino acids. Germline V CDR1 and CDR2: MNHNS, SASEGT. The CDR3 spells CASSPGQGAFPLHF. CDR3 DNA: TGTGCCAGCAGTCCGGGACAGGGGGCTTTTCCCCTCCACTTT.

This clonotype appeared a few times. The CDR3 DNA is TGTGCCAGCAGTACAGGCTCTGGAAACACCATATATTTT. It specifies CASSTGSGNTIYF. The J gene is TRBJ1-3, the V gene TRBV6-5, with a weak D call TRBD1 (5 bases). CDR1 is MNHEY and CDR2 is SVGAGI in the germline V gene. This CDR3 contains 13 residues. Trimming took 5 bases from V and 0 from J, leaving 5 bases between them.

CDR3 sequence: CASSFFGIHEQYF. The CDR3, as DNA: TGTGCCAGCAGCTTTTTTGGGATCCACGAGCAGTACTTC. V and J are TRBV7-2 and TRBJ2-7; D not certain. Trimming stripped 3 bases from V and 5 bases from J, with 11 bases between. Germline CDR1 SGHTA, CDR2 FQGNSA. The CDR3 is 13 amino acids.

The V and J genes are TRBV28 and TRBJ1-1; TRBD1 aligns across 10 bases. The CDR3 totals 14 residues. CDR1 and CDR2 (germline): MDHEN, SYDVKM. Germline trimming cut 7 bases from V and 6 bases from J; bases unmatched to any gene: 8. CDR3 in amino acids: CASTQTGGGAEAFF. The DNA of the CDR3 is TGTGCCAGCACCCAGACAGGGGGCGGAGCTGAAGCTTTCTTT.